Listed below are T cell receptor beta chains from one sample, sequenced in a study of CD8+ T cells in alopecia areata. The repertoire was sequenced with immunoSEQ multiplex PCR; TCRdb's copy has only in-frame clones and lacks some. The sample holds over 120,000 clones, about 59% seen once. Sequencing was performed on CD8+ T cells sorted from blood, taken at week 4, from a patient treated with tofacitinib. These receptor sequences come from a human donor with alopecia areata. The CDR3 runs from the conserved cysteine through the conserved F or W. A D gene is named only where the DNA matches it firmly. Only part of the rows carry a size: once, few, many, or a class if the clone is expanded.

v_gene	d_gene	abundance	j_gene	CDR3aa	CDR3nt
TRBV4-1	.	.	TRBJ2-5	CASSQERDAETQYF	TGCGCCAGCAGCCAAGAACGTGATGCAGAGACCCAGTACTTC
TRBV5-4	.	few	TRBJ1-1	CASSTPGEGLMNTEAFF	TGTGCCAGCAGCACCCCAGGTGAGGGCCTAATGAACACTGAAGCTTTCTTT
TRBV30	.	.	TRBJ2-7	CAWSVLRGPYEQYF	TGTGCCTGGAGTGTTCTTCGGGGCCCCTACGAGCAGTACTTC
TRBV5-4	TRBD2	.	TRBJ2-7	CASSFGLVIHEQYF	TGTGCCAGCAGCTTCGGACTAGTAATCCACGAGCAGTACTTC
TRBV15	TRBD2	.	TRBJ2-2	CATSRDRGVAGELFF	TGTGCCACCAGCAGAGATCGGGGGGTGGCCGGGGAGCTGTTTTTT
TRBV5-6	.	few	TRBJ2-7	CASSLEGGYEQYF	TGTGCCAGCAGCCTTGAAGGGGGCTACGAGCAGTACTTC
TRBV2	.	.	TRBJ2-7	CASSEMEGAEDEQYF	TGTGCCAGCAGTGAAATGGAGGGGGCCGAGGACGAGCAGTACTTC
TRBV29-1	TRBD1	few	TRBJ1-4	CSVYKEGQGEKLFF	TGCAGCGTTTATAAGGAGGGACAGGGGGAAAAACTGTTTTTT
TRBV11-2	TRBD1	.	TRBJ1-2	CASSLGDSYGYTF	TGTGCCAGCAGCTTAGGGGACAGCTATGGCTACACCTTC
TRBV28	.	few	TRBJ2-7	CASSATTGGRGPYEQYF	TGTGCCAGCAGTGCAACTACAGGGGGGAGGGGACCTTACGAGCAGTACTTC
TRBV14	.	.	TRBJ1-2	CASSQIAGVNYGYTF	TGTGCCAGCAGCCAGATTGCCGGGGTTAACTATGGCTACACCTTC
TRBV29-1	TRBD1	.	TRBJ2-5	CSVAGNDRAQETQYF	TGCAGCGTTGCGGGGAATGACAGGGCACAAGAGACCCAGTACTTC
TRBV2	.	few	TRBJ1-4	CASSLTQGAENEKLFF	TGTGCCAGCAGTCTTACACAGGGAGCGGAGAATGAAAAACTGTTTTTT
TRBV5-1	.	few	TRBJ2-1	CASSLAQGRYNEQFF	TGCGCCAGCAGCTTGGCCCAGGGCCGGTACAATGAGCAGTTCTTC
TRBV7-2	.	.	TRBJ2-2	CATPDRTGELFF	TGTGCCACCCCCGACAGAACCGGGGAGCTGTTTTTT
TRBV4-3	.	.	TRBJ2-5	CASSRITDSQETQYF	TGCGCCAGCAGCCGAATAACTGACTCTCAAGAGACCCAGTACTTC
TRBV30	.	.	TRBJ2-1	CAWSVRLLEQFF	TGTGCCTGGAGTGTACGACTCCTTGAGCAGTTCTTC
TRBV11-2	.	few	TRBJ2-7	CASSPLRGGYEQYF	TGTGCCAGCAGCCCCCTAAGGGGAGGCTACGAGCAGTACTTC
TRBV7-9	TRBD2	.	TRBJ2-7	CASSLSAGGPHEQYF	TGTGCCAGCAGCTTATCAGCGGGGGGGCCCCACGAGCAGTACTTC
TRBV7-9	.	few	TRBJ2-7	CASSFKPDGYEQYF	TGTGCCAGCAGCTTCAAGCCGGACGGCTACGAGCAGTACTTC
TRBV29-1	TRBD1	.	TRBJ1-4	CSALQGANEKLFF	TGCAGCGCCCTACAGGGGGCTAATGAAAAACTGTTTTTT
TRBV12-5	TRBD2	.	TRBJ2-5	CASAGRTSGFSFHQETQYF	TGTGCTAGTGCGGGTCGCACTAGCGGATTCTCCTTTCACCAAGAGACCCAGTACTTC
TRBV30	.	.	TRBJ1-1	CAWTLGAGTNTEAFF	TGTGCCTGGACCCTAGGGGCAGGGACAAACACTGAAGCTTTCTTT
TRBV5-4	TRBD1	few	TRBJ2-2	CASSIRGQLLTGELFF	TGTGCCAGCAGCATAAGGGGACAGTTATTGACCGGGGAGCTGTTTTTT
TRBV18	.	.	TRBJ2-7	CASSPTGVVYEQYF	TGTGCCAGCTCACCAACGGGAGTAGTCTACGAGCAGTACTTC
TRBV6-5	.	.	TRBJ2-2	CASRGGGELFF	TGTGCCAGCAGAGGAGGGGGGGAGCTGTTTTTT
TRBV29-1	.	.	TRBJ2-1	CSVVGADNEQFF	TGCAGCGTTGTGGGAGCCGACAATGAGCAGTTCTTC
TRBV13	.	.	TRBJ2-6	CASSFGGANVLTF	TGTGCCAGCAGCTTCGGCGGGGCCAACGTCCTGACTTTC
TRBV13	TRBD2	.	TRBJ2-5	CASSTEAGAETQYF	TGTGCCAGCAGCACCGAAGCGGGGGCAGAGACCCAGTACTTC
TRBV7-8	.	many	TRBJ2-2	CASSLGGRTGELFF	TGTGCCAGCAGCTTAGGGGGGCGCACCGGGGAGCTGTTTTTT
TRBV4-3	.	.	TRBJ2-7	CASSQDQGGEQYF	TGCGCCAGCAGCCAAGATCAAGGTGGCGAGCAGTACTTC
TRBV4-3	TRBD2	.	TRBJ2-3	CASSLAGDSTDTQYF	TGCGCCAGCAGCCTAGCGGGGGATAGCACAGATACGCAGTATTTT
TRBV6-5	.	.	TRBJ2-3	CASSYSLGADTQYF	TGTGCCAGCAGTTACTCACTCGGGGCAGATACGCAGTATTTT
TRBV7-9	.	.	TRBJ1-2	CASSATGYGYTF	TGTGCCAGCAGCGCGACAGGTTATGGCTACACCTTC
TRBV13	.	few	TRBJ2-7	CASSSSHEQYF	TGTGCCAGCAGCTCCTCCCACGAGCAGTACTTC
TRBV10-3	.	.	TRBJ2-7	CAISESSQPNYEQYF	TGTGCCATCAGTGAGTCGAGTCAGCCCAACTACGAGCAGTACTTC
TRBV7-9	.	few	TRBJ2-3	CASSPRVLSTDTQYF	TGTGCCAGCAGCCCCCGGGTCCTTAGCACAGATACGCAGTATTTT
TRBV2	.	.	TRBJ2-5	CATLSPPETQYF	TGTGCCACCCTCTCACCCCCAGAGACCCAGTACTTC
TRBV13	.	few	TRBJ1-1	CASSPILNTEAFF	TGTGCCAGCAGCCCTATATTGAACACTGAAGCTTTCTTT
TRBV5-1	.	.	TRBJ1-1	CASSLEGGEAFF	TGCGCCAGCAGCTTGGAAGGGGGTGAAGCTTTCTTT
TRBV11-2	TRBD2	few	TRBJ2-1	CASSSPGLARNEQFF	TGTGCCAGCAGCTCTCCGGGACTAGCGAGGAATGAGCAGTTCTTC
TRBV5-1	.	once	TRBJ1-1	CASSLATWKGEGTEAFF	TGCGCCAGCAGCTTGGCCACATGGAAAGGGGAGGGCACTGAAGCTTTCTTT
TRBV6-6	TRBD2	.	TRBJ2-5	CASSYSEGGETQYF	TGTGCCAGCAGTTACTCCGAGGGAGGGGAGACCCAGTACTTC
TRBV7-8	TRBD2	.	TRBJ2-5	CASSFLAGQETQYF	TGTGCCAGCAGCTTCCTAGCGGGCCAAGAGACCCAGTACTTC
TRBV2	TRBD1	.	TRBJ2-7	CASIPGQASSYEQYF	TGTGCCAGCATCCCTGGACAGGCCAGCTCCTACGAGCAGTACTTC
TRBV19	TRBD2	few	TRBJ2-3	CASSISPRSGGRDTQYF	TGTGCCAGTAGTATAAGCCCCAGAAGCGGGGGGCGCGATACGCAGTATTTT
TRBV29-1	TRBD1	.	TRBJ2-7	CSVEKRGTGSYEQYF	TGCAGCGTTGAAAAGCGTGGGACAGGGTCCTACGAGCAGTACTTC
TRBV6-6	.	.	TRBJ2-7	CASLTERYEQYF	TGTGCCAGCTTGACAGAAAGATACGAGCAGTACTTC
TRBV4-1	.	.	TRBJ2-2	CASSQPRVTGELFF	TGCGCCAGCAGCCAACCCAGGGTGACCGGGGAGCTGTTTTTT
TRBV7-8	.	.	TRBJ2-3	CASSLVDPDTQYF	TGTGCCAGCAGCTTAGTTGACCCCGATACGCAGTATTTT
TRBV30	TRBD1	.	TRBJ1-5	CAGRTGGSNQPQHF	TGTGCCGGGAGGACAGGGGGGAGCAATCAGCCCCAGCATTTT
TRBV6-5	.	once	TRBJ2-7	CASSIGISYEQYF	TGTGCCAGCAGCATCGGTATTTCCTACGAGCAGTACTTC
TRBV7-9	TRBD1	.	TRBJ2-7	CASSSTGGEQYF	TGTGCCAGCAGCTCCACAGGGGGAGAGCAGTACTTC
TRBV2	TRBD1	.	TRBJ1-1	CASRTGYSGTEAFF	TGTGCCAGCAGGACAGGGTACAGCGGCACTGAAGCTTTCTTT